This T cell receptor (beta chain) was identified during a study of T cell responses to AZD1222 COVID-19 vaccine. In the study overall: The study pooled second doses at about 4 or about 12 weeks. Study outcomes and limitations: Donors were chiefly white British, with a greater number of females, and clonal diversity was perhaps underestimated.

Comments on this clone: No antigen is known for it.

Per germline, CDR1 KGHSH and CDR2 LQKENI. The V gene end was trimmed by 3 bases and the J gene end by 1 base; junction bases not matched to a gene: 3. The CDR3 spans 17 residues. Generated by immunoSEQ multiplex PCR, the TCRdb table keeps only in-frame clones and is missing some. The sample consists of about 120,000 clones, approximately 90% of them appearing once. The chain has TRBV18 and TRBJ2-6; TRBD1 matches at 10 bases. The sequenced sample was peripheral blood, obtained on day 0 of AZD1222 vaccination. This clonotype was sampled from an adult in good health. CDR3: CASSPTGGRSGANVLTF. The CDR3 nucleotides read TGTGCCAGCTCACCGACAGGGGGCAGATCTGGGGCCAACGTCCTGACTTTC.